This TCR beta chain was observed in a study of T cells after yellow fever vaccination. Across the whole study: In the case of low-cell-number fractions, SMART-Seq v4 Ultra Low Input was used for preparation.

The germline V gene encodes CDR1 LNHDA and CDR2 SQIVND (reference sequence). The CDR3 runs 15 residues. Trimming at V came to 4 bases and at J to 9 bases, leaving 11 bases not matched to a gene. Findings and limits, study-wide: Few clonotypes appeared in both CD4 and CD8 compartments. Reappearing after the booster were most of the clones from primary vaccination (almost 97% CD4, 88% CD8).

This clonotype occurred a few times. Its antigen is still unknown. UMIs and a universal primer site were added when TCR cDNA was made by 5'RACE template switching. In TCRdb, the 5' RACE reads were re-called with MiXCR into one record per CDR3 protein. The table records about 340,000 distinct CDR3 sequences, 3% to 4.5% of them present only once. The sequences come from PBMCs, collected 5 days after the yellow fever booster vaccination. This clonotype was obtained from a man aged 18 to 30 who received the YFV17D yellow fever vaccine. The chain joins TRBV19 to TRBJ2-1, with 8 bases that match TRBD2. This chain's CDR3 is CASSKLGLETAEQFF. As DNA, the CDR3 is TGTGCCAGTAGTAAGTTGGGACTAGAGACGGCTGAGCAGTTCTTC.